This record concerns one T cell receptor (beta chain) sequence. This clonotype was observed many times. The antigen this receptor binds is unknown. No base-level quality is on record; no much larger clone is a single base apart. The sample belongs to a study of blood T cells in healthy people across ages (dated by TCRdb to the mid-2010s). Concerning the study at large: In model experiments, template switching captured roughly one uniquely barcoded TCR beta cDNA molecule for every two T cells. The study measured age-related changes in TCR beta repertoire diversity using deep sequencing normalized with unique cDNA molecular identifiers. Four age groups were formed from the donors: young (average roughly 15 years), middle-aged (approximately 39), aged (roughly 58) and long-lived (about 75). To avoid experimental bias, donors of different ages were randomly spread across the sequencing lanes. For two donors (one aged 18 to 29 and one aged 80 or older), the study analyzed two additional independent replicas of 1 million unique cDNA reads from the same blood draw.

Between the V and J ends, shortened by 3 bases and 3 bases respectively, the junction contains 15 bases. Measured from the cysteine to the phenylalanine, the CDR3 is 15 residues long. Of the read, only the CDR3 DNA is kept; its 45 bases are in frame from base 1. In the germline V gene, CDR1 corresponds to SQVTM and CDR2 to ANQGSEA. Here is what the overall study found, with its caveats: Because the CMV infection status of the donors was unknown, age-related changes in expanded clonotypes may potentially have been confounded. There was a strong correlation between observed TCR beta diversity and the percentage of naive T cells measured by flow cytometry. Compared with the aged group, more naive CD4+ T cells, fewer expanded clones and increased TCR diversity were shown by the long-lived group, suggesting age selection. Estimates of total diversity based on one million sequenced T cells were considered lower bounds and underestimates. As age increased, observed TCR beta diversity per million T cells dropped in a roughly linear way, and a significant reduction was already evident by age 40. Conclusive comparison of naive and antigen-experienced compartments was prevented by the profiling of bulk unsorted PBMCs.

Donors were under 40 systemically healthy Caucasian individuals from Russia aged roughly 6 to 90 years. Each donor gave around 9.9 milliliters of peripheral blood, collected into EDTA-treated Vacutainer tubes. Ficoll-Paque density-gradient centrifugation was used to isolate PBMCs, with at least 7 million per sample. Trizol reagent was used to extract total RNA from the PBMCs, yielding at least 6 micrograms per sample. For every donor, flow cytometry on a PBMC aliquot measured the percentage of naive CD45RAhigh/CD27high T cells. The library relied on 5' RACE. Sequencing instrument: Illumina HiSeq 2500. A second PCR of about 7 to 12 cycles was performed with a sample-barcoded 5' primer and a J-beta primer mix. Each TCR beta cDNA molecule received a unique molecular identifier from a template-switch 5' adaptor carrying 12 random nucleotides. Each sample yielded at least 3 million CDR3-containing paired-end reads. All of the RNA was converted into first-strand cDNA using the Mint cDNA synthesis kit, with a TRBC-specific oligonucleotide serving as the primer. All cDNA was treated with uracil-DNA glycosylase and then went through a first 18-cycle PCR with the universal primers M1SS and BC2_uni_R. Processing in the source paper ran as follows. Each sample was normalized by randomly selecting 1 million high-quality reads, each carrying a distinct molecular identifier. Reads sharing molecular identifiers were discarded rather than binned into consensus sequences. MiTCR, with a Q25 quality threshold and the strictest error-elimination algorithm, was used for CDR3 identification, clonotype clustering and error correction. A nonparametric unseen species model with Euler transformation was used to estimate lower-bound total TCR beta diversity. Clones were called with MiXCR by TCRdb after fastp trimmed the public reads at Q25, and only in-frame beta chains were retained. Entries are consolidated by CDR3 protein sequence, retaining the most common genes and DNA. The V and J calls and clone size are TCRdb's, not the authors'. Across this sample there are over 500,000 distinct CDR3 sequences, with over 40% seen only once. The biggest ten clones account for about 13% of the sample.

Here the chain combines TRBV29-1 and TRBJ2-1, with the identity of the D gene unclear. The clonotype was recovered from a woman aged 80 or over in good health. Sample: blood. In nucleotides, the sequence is TGCAGCGTTGATATAGGCCCAACCTTCTACAATGAGCAGTTCTTC. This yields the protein CSVDIGPTFYNEQFF.